A selection of T cell receptor beta chains follows, all from one sample in a study of shared T cell receptors in the human thymus. Libraries were prepared by immunoSEQ multiplex PCR; TCRdb keeps only in-frame clonotypes and omits some of them. In the table there are 700,000 or so clones, 70% to 90% of which are singletons. These data are also associated with another study on human thymus T cells.

Sequencing was done on a sample of thymocytes. These receptor sequences come from a girl under three years old with a congenital heart defect. Each CDR3 is given with its conserved first and last residue. A D gene is named only where the DNA matches it firmly. Clone size, where shown, is once, few, many, or a class for clones that have expanded.

>17|NA|TRBV27|TRBJ2-6|NA
TGTGCCAGCCACCTTAGGGGTTTACCCTCTGGGGCCAACGTCCTGACTTTC
CASHLRGLPSGANVLTF
>16|TRBD2|TRBV7-6|TRBJ2-1|NA
TGTGCCAGCAGCCCCGGGACTAGCGGGGGGACTCTTGAGCAGTTCTTC
CASSPGTSGGTLEQFF
>13|TRBD1|TRBV2|TRBJ2-1|NA
TGTGCCAGCAGTGTACAGGGGGGAAATGAGCAGTTCTTC
CASSVQGGNEQFF
>13|NA|TRBV5-6|TRBJ1-1|NA
TGTGCCAGCAGCCGCGACTGCCACACTGAAGCTTTCTTT
CASSRDCHTEAFF
>16|TRBD1|TRBV6-1|TRBJ1-5|NA
TGTGCCAGCAGTGGGACAGGGGATTTTAGCAATCAGCCCCAGCATTTT
CASSGTGDFSNQPQHF
>11|NA|TRBV6-1|TRBJ1-2|NA
TGTGCCAGCAAACAGGTCTATGGCTACACCTTC
CASKQVYGYTF
>16|TRBD2|TRBV19|TRBJ2-1|NA
TGTGCCAGTAGTGGGGTTAGCGGGGGAGACAACAATGAGCAGTTCTTC
CASSGVSGGDNNEQFF
>11|NA|TRBV6-1|TRBJ1-1|NA
TGTGCCAGCAGAGAACTAGCTGAAGCTTTCTTT
CASRELAEAFF
>19|NA|TRBV5-8|TRBJ2-7|NA
TGTGCCAGCAGCTTGGCCGCTGTGGGTATCAGGCTAAGGTTCTACGAGCAGTACTTC
CASSLAAVGIRLRFYEQYF
>14|TRBD1|TRBV7-9|TRBJ2-7|NA
TGTGCCAGCAGCACACCGACAGGGGGAGACGAGCAGTACTTC
CASSTPTGGDEQYF
>19|NA|TRBV18|TRBJ2-6|few
TGTGCCAGCTCACCATTCCGGGACAAAAACCCCTCTGGGGCCAACGTCCTGACTTTC
CASSPFRDKNPSGANVLTF
>15|NA|TRBV11-2|TRBJ2-7|NA
TGTGCCAGCAGCTCCCGTGGAGGGGACTCATACGAGCAGTACTTC
CASSSRGGDSYEQYF
>16|TRBD2|TRBV5-1|TRBJ2-5|few
TGCGCCAGCAGCTTGGCCTCTACTAGCGCCCAAGAGACCCAGTACTTC
CASSLASTSAQETQYF
>15|TRBD1|TRBV11-2|TRBJ1-6|once
TGTGCCAGCAGCCCGAGGACAGGGGCGAATTCACCCCTCCACTTT
CASSPRTGANSPLHF
>14|TRBD1|TRBV28|TRBJ2-7|NA
TGTGCCAGCAGTTCCCTCACAGGGGAACACGAGCAGTACTTC
CASSSLTGEHEQYF
>21|TRBD2|TRBV9|TRBJ2-1|NA
TGTGCCAGCAGCGTAGAGGGTCGGGCTAGCGGGGGGAATGTCTCCTACAATGAGCAGTTCTTC
CASSVEGRASGGNVSYNEQFF
>16|NA|TRBV6-6|TRBJ2-3|NA
TGTGCCAGCAGTCTAACAGGAGAGATAAGCACAGATACGCAGTATTTT
CASSLTGEISTDTQYF
>15|NA|TRBV28|TRBJ2-2|NA
TGTGCCAGCACTTCAGGGGTGCGGGACACCGGGGAGCTGTTTTTT
CASTSGVRDTGELFF
>13|NA|TRBV5-1|TRBJ1-1|once
TGCGCCAGCAGCTTTGACTCGGAAACTGAAGCTTTCTTT
CASSFDSETEAFF
>14|TRBD1|TRBV5-6|TRBJ2-1|NA
TGTGCCAGCAGCTTTGGGACAGGGTCACATGAGCAGTTCTTC
CASSFGTGSHEQFF
>13|TRBD1|TRBV7-8|TRBJ2-1|NA
TGTGCCAGCAGCTTAATACCGGACAGGGAGCAGTTCTTC
CASSLIPDREQFF
>15|NA|TRBV28|TRBJ1-3|NA
TGTGCCAGCAGTTTAGCGGGCGGCTCTGGAAACACCATATATTTT
CASSLAGGSGNTIYF
>15|NA|TRBV18|TRBJ2-2|NA
TGTGCCAGCTCACATGGGACATCGAACACCGGGGAGCTGTTTTTT
CASSHGTSNTGELFF
>15|NA|TRBV4-1|TRBJ2-5|once
TGCGCCAGCAGCCAGGAGGGGGCAATTCAAGAGACCCAGTACTTC
CASSQEGAIQETQYF
>15|TRBD1|TRBV29-1|TRBJ1-3|NA
TGCAGCGTTGACCTGACAGGGGACTCTGGAAACACCATATATTTT
CSVDLTGDSGNTIYF
>18|NA|TRBV19|TRBJ1-5|few
TGTGCCAGTAGTCTCCACCTAATCCGAAGGGACTACAATCAGCCCCAGCATTTT
CASSLHLIRRDYNQPQHF
>17|TRBD1|TRBV30|TRBJ1-3|NA
TGTGCCTGGAGCGCAGGCCTAATACAGGGGCAGAGGAACACCATATATTTT
CAWSAGLIQGQRNTIYF
>14|NA|TRBV11-1|TRBJ1-1|few
TGTGCCAGCAGCTTCCTCGGGGTAACCACTGAAGCTTTCTTT
CASSFLGVTTEAFF
>14|TRBD1|TRBV29-1|TRBJ2-7|NA
TGCAGCGTTGAAGGGACAGGGGGCTCCTACGAGCAGTACTTC
CSVEGTGGSYEQYF
>15|TRBD2|TRBV5-6|TRBJ2-1|NA
TGTGCCAGCAGCTTGGCGGGGGGATTCCCTCTTGAGCAGTTCTTC
CASSLAGGFPLEQFF
>17|NA|TRBV7-6|TRBJ2-5|NA
TGTGCCAGCAGCCCCCGGACTGGGACAAGCCAAACGTTGGCCCAGTACTTC
CASSPRTGTSQTLAQYF
>14|NA|TRBV25-1|TRBJ1-1|NA
TGTGCCAGCAGTGACGTTCTAACGAACACTGAAGCTTTCTTT
CASSDVLTNTEAFF
>14|NA|TRBV7-9|TRBJ2-7|once
TGTGCCAGCAGCCTCGATTATAGGTCGGGGGAGCAGTACTTC
CASSLDYRSGEQYF
>11|TRBD1|TRBV6-7|TRBJ2-4|NA
TGTGCCGCACAGGGGAAAAACATTCAGTACTTC
CAAQGKNIQYF
>15|NA|TRBV4-1|TRBJ2-1|NA
TGCGCCAGCAGCCCTAGGCAGTCCCCCTACAATGAGCAGTTCTTC
CASSPRQSPYNEQFF
>15|TRBD1|TRBV6-1|TRBJ1-2|NA
TGTGCCGCGGGGGGACAGGGGGATCGGATCTATGGCTACACCTTC
CAAGGQGDRIYGYTF